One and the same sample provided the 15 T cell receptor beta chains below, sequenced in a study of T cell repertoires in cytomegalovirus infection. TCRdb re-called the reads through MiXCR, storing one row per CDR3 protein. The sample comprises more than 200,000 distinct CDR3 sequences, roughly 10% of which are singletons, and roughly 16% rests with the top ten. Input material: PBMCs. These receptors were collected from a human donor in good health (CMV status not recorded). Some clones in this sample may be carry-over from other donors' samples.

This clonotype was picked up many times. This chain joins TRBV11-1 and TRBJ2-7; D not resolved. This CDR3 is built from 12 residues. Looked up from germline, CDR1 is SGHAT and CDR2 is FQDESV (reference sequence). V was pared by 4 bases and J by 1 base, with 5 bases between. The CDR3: CASSSTSYEQYF. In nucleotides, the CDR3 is TGTGCCAGCAGCTCGACTTCCTACGAGCAGTACTTC.

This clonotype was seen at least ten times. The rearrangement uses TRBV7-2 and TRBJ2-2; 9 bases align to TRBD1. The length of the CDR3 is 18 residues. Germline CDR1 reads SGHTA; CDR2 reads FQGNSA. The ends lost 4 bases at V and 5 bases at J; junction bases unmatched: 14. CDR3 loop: CASSWPRGGQGGTGELFF. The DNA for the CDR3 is TGTGCCAGCAGCTGGCCGAGAGGGGGACAGGGAGGTACCGGGGAGCTGTTTTTT.

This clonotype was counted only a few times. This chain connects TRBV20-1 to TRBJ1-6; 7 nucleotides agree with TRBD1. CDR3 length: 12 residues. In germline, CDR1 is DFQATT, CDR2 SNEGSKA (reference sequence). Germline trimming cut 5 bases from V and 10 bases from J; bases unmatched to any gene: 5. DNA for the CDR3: TGCAGTGCTCAAACAGGGGTATCACCCCTCCACTTT. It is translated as CSAQTGVSPLHF.

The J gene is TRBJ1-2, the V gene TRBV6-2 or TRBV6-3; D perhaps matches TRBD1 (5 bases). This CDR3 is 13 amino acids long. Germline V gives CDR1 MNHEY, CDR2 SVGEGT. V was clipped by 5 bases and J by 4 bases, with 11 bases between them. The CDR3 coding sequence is TGTGCCAGCAGTCCAGAGACAGTCTATGGCTACACCTTC. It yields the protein CASSPETVYGYTF.

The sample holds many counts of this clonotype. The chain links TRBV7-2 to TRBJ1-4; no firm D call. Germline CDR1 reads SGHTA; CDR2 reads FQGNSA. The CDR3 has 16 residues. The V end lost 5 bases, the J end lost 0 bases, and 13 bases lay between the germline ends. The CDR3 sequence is CASSASASPTNEKLFF. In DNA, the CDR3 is TGTGCCAGCAGCGCGTCGGCCAGCCCAACTAATGAAAAACTGTTTTTT.

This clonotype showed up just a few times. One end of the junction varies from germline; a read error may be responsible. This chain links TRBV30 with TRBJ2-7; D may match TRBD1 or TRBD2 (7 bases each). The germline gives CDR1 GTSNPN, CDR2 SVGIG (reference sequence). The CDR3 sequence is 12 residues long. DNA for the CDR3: TGTGCCGGGAGGGGGCTCCCCAACGAGCAGTACTTC. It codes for CAGRGLPNEQYF.

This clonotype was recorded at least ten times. CDR3 coding DNA: TGTGCCAGCAGCTTACCTCCCACAGGAAACACTGAAGCTTTCTTT. The encoded protein is CASSLPPTGNTEAFF. V and J are TRBV7-2 and TRBJ1-1; D is perhaps TRBD1 (5 bases). The germline V and J ends were trimmed by 2 bases and 2 bases, with 12 bases remaining between them. The CDR3 spans 15 residues. Per germline, CDR1 SGHTA and CDR2 FQGNSA.

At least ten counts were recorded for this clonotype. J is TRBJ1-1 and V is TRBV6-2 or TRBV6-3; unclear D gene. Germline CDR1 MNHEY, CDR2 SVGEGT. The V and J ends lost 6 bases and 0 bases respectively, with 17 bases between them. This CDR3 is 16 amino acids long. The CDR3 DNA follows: TGTGCCAGCAGAAGTCAGCGAACGAACCTGAACACTGAAGCTTTCTTT. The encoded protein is CASRSQRTNLNTEAFF.

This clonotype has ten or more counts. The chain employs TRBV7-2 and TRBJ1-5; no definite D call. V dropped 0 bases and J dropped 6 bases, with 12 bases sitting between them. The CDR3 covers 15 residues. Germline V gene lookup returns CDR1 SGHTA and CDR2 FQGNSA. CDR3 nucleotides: TGTGCCAGCAGCTTAGCGTCGGAAGGGTCTCAGCCCCAGCATTTT. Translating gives CASSLASEGSQPQHF.

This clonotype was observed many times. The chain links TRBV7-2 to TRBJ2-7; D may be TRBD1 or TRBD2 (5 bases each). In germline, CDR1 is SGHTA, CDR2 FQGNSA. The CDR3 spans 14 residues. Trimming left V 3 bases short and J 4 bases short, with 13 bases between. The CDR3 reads CASSLGEVGYEQYF. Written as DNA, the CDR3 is TGTGCCAGCAGCTTGGGGGAAGTAGGGTACGAGCAGTACTTC.

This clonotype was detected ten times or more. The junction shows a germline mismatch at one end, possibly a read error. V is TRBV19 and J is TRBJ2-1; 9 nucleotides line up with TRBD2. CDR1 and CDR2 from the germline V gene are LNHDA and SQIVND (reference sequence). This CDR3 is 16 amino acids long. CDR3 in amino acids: CASSFSGLAGYSEQFF. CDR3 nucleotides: TGTGCCAGTAGTTTTTCAGGGCTAGCGGGGTACAGTGAGCAGTTCTTC.

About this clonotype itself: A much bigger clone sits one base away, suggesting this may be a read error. CDR3 in DNA: TGTGCCAGCAGTTACCTAGCGGGGGAGCGTAGTGAGCAGTTCTTC. This gives the protein CASSYLAGERSEQFF. J is TRBJ2-1 and V is TRBV6-2 or TRBV6-3; 10 bases line up with TRBD2. The CDR3 contains 15 residues. J lost 9 bases, V lost 2 bases, and 7 bases had no gene match. The germline CDR1 and CDR2 sequences are MNHEY and SVGEGT.

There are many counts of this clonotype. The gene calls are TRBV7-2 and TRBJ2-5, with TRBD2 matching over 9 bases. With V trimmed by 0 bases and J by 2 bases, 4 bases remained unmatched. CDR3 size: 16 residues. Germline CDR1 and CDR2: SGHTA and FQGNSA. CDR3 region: CASSLAVAGAQETQYF. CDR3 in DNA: TGTGCCAGCAGCTTAGCAGTAGCGGGGGCGCAAGAGACCCAGTACTTC.

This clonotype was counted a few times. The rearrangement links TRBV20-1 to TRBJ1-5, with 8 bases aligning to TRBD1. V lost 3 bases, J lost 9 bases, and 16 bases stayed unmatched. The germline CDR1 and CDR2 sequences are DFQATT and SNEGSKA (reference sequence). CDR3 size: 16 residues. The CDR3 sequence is CSASFGAGGSSGPQHF. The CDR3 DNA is TGCAGTGCTAGTTTCGGGGCAGGGGGCAGCTCTGGGCCCCAGCATTTT.

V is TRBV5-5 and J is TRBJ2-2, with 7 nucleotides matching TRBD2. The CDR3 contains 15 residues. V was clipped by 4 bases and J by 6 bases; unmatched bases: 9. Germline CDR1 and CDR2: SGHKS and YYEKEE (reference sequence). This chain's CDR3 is CASSSMRTSSGELFF. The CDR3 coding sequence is TGTGCCAGCAGCAGCATGAGGACTAGTTCCGGGGAGCTGTTTTTT.